These T cell receptor beta chains were read from a single sample in a study of T cells after yellow fever vaccination. Using its own MiXCR run on the 5' RACE reads, TCRdb lists one record per CDR3 protein. The data show 68,000 or so distinct CDR3 sequences, with 6.5% seen just once and 30% to 45% held by the top ten. Sequenced material: CD8+ T cells sorted from PBMCs, taken about 49 days after the first yellow fever vaccination. Receptors originate from a man aged 18 to 35 who received the YFV17D yellow fever vaccine. Both conserved end residues are part of each CDR3. D genes are given only for firm matches. Not all rows give a size; the values are once, few, many and, for expanded clones, a class.

-,TRBJ2-2,TRBV6-1,few,CASSEGAETGELFF,TGTGCCAGCAGTGAAGGGGCAGAAACCGGGGAGCTGTTTTTT
TRBD1,TRBJ2-7,TRBV7-8,-,CASSHGQARQYF,TGTGCCAGCAGCCACGGACAGGCTAGGCAGTACTTC
-,TRBJ2-5,TRBV12-3/TRBV12-4,many,CASSEAIGGRQETQYF,TGTGCCAGCAGTGAAGCTATTGGGGGGCGTCAAGAGACCCAGTACTTC
TRBD2,TRBJ2-3,TRBV20-1,-,CSARPLAGSTDTQYF,TGCAGTGCTAGGCCACTAGCGGGTAGCACAGATACGCAGTATTTT
TRBD1,TRBJ1-2,TRBV12-3/TRBV12-4,many,CASSNPGTGYETVGYTF,TGTGCCAGCAGTAACCCCGGGACAGGGTACGAGACCGTAGGCTACACCTTC
-,TRBJ2-7,TRBV5-1,many,CASSFPGGHNEQYF,TGCGCCAGCAGCTTCCCCGGAGGACACAACGAGCAGTACTTC
-,TRBJ2-7,TRBV29-1,many,CSVDGGIFGEQYF,TGCAGCGTTGATGGGGGCATTTTCGGCGAGCAGTACTTC
-,TRBJ2-5,TRBV7-2,many,CASSFDVASETQYF,TGTGCCAGCAGCTTCGACGTTGCGAGCGAGACCCAGTACTTC
-,TRBJ2-5,TRBV7-2,few,CASSLTGGPVETQYF,TGTGCCAGCAGCTTGACCGGGGGTCCCGTCGAGACCCAGTACTTC
-,TRBJ1-2,TRBV7-6,few,CASSLAAGGGYTF,TGTGCCAGCAGCTTAGCGGCAGGTGGAGGCTACACCTTC
-,TRBJ2-3,TRBV6-5,many,CASSHLGVTDTQYF,TGTGCCAGCAGTCACCTCGGGGTCACAGATACGCAGTATTTT